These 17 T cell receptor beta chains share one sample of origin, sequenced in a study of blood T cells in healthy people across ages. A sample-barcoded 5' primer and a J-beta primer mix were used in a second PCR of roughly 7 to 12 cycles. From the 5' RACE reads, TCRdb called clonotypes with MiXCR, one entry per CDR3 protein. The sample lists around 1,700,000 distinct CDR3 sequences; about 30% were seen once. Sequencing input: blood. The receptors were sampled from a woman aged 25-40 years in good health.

DNA for the CDR3: TGCAGCGTTACCGATGGACAGGGAATAGACAATCAGCCCCAGCATTTT. Translating it yields CSVTDGQGIDNQPQHF. The chain employs TRBV29-1 and TRBJ1-5; 8 bases line up with TRBD1. The germline V gene has CDR1 SQVTM and CDR2 ANQGSEA. J gave up 3 bases and V 5 bases, and 12 bases lay outside the gene matches. The CDR3 is 16 amino acids.

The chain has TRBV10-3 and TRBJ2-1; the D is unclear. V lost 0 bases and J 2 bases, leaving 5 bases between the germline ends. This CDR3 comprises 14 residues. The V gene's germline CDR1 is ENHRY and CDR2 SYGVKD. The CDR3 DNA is TGTGCCATCAGTGAGTCTGGGACCTACAATGAGCAGTTCTTC. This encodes CAISESGTYNEQFF.

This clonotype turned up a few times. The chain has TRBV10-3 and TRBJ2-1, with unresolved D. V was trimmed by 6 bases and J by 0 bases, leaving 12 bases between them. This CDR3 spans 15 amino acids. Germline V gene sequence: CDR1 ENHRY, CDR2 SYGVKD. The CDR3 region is CAIREPASSYNEQFF. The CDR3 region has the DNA TGTGCCATCAGGGAACCGGCGAGCTCCTACAATGAGCAGTTCTTC.

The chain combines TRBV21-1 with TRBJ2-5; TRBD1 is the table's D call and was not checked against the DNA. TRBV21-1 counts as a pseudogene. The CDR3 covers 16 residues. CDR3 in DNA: TGTGCCAGCAGAGCCCCCGGGACTGGGGCCCAAGAGACCCAGTACTTC. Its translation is CASRAPGTGAQETQYF.

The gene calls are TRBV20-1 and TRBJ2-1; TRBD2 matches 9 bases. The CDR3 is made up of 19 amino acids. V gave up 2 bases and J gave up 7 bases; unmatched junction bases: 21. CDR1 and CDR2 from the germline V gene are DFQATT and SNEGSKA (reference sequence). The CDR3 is CSARRTALAGTGGPNEQFF. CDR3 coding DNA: TGCAGTGCTAGACGAACCGCCCTAGCGGGGACGGGGGGACCAAATGAGCAGTTCTTC.

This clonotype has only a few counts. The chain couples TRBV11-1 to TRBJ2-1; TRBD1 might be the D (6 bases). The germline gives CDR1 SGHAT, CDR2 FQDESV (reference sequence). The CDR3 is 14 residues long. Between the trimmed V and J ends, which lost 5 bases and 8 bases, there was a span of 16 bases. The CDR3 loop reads CASSPNSGVDEQFF. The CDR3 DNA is TGTGCCAGCAGCCCAAATTCAGGGGTTGATGAGCAGTTCTTC.

The CDR3, as DNA: TGCAGTGCTAAACCGCCAGGGGGCAGATTTCCCCAGCATTTT. It yields the protein CSAKPPGGRFPQHF. The genes are TRBV20-1 and TRBJ1-5; 8 bases match TRBD1. The germline gives CDR1 DFQATT, CDR2 SNEGSKA (reference sequence). The CDR3 extends over 14 amino acids. Trimming at V came to 4 bases and at J to 10 bases, leaving 12 bases not matched to a gene.

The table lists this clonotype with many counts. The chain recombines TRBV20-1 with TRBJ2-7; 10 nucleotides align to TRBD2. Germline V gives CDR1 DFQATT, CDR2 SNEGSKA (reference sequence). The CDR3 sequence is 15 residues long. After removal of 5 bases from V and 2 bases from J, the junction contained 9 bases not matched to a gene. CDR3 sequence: CSARSTSGNPYEQYF. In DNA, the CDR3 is TGCAGTGCTCGCTCAACTAGCGGGAATCCCTACGAGCAGTACTTC.

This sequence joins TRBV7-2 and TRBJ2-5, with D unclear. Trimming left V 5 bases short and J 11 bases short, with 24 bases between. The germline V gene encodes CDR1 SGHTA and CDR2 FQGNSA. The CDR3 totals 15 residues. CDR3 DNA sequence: TGTGCCAGCAGCCCTACCTCAAATGGTGCCAATGAGCAGTACTTC. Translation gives CASSPTSNGANEQYF.

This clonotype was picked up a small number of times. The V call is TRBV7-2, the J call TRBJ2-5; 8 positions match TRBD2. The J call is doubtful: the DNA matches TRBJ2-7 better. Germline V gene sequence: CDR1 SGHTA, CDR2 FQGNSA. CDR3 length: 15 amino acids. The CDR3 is CASSLGAGTRGEQYF. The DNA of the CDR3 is TGTGCCAGCAGCTTAGGGGCCGGGACTAGGGGCGAGCAGTACTTC.

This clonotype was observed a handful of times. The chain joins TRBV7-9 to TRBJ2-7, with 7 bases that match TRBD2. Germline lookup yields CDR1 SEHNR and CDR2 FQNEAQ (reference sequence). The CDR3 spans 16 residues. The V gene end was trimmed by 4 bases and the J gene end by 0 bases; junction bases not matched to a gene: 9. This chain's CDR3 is CASSSSLADLSYEQYF. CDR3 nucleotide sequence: TGTGCCAGCAGCTCCTCGCTAGCGGACCTCTCCTACGAGCAGTACTTC.

This CDR3 reads CASSQRLAGGPETQYF. The CDR3 DNA reads TGCGCCAGCAGCCAGCGATTAGCGGGGGGGCCGGAGACCCAGTACTTC. The chain combines TRBV4-1 with TRBJ2-5, with 11 bases aligning to TRBD2. Germline V lookup: CDR1 MGHRA, CDR2 YSYEKL. This CDR3 is 16 amino acids long. V shed 3 bases, J shed 5 bases, and the junction held 8 bases outside the gene matches.

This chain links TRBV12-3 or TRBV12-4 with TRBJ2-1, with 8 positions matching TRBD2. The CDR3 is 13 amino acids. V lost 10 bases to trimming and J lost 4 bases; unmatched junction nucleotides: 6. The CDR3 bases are TGTGCCACGACGGGGGGGCTATACAATGAGCAGTTCTTC. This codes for CATTGGLYNEQFF.

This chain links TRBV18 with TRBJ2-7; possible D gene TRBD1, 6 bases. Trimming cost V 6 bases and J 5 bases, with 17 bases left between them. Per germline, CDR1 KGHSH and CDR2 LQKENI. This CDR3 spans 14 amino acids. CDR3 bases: TGTGCCAGCTCCGATGGAAACAGGGTTCACGAGCAGTACTTC. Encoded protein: CASSDGNRVHEQYF. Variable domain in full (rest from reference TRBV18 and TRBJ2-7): NAGVMQNPRHLVRRRGQEARLRCSPMKGHSHVYWYRQLPEEGLKFMVYLQKENIIDESGMPKERFSAEFPKEGPSILRIQQVVRGDSAAYFCASSDGNRVHEQYFGPGTRLTVT.

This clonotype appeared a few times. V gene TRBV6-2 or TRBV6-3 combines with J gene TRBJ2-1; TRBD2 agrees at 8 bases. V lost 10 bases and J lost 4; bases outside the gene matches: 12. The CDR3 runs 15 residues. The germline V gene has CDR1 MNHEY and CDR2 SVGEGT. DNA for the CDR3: TGTGCCATCTCCAGAGCGGGAGCTAGGTACAATGAGCAGTTCTTC. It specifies CAISRAGARYNEQFF.

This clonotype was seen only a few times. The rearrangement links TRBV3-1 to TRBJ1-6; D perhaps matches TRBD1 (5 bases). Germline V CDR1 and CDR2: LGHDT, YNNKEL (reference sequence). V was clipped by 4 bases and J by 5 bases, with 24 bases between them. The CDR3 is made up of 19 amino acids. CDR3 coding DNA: TGTGCCAGCAGCCGCAAAAAGAGGGTAACCAGGGACCATAATTCACCCCTCCACTTT. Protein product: CASSRKKRVTRDHNSPLHF.

CDR3 nucleotides: TGTGCCAGCAGCTTAGAAGGAGGCATCCAAGCTTTCTTT. Translating gives CASSLEGGIQAFF. This chain connects TRBV7-9 to TRBJ1-1; D is unresolved. From germline, CDR1 is SEHNR and CDR2 FQNEAQ (reference sequence). Trimming stripped 1 base from V and 9 bases from J, with 12 bases between. The CDR3 spans 13 residues.